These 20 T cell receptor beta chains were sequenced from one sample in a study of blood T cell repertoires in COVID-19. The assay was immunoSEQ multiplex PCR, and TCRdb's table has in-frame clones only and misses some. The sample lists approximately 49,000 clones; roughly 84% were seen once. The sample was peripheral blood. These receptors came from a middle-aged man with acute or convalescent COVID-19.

The CDR3 protein is CASSHSGGTDTQYF. DNA for the CDR3: TGTGCCAGCAGCCATAGCGGGGGCACAGATACGCAGTATTTT. V gene TRBV7-9 combines with J gene TRBJ2-3; 8 bases are a match to TRBD2. Germline CDR1 SEHNR, CDR2 FQNEAQ (reference sequence). This CDR3 is 14 amino acids long. With 5 bases clipped from V and 1 base from J, the junction kept 2 bases outside the gene matches. Full variable domain (outside the CDR3, taken from reference TRBV7-9 and TRBJ2-3): DTGVSQNPRHKITKRGQNVTFRCDPISEHNRLYWYRQTLGQGPEFLTYFQNEAQLEKSRLLSDRFSAERPKGSFSTLEIQRTEQGDSAMYLCASSHSGGTDTQYFGPGTRLTVL.

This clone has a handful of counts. CDR3 in amino acids: CASSPGVADYEQYF. CDR3 DNA sequence: TGTGCCAGCAGCCCCGGGGTAGCGGACTACGAGCAGTACTTC. This sequence joins TRBV9 and TRBJ2-7, with a tentative D call TRBD2 (6 bases). CDR1 is SGDLS, CDR2 YYNGEE, per germline. This CDR3 spans 14 amino acids. With 4 bases removed from V and 3 bases from J, the gap between germline ends came to 14 bases.

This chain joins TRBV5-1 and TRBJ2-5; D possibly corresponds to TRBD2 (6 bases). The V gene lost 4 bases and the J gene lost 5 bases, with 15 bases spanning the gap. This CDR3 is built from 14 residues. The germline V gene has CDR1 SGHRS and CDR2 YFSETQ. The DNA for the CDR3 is TGCGCCAGCAGCCTCCGGGAGAGAGCGGAGACCCAGTACTTC. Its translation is CASSLRERAETQYF.

Written as DNA, the CDR3 is TGTGCCAGCAGCGTCCTAGCGGGCCCCTACGAGCAGTACTTC. Its protein is CASSVLAGPYEQYF. The V call is TRBV9, the J call TRBJ2-7; 8 bases are a match to TRBD2. Unmatched junction bases numbered 3, after V lost 2 bases and J lost 2 bases. There are 14 residues in the CDR3. The V gene's germline CDR1 is SGDLS and CDR2 YYNGEE.

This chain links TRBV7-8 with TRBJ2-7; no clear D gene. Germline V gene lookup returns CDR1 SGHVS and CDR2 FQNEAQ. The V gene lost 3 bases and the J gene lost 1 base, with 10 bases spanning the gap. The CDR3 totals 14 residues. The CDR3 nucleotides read TGTGCCAGCAGCTTCGCAATAGTTTCCTACGAGCAGTACTTC. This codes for CASSFAIVSYEQYF.

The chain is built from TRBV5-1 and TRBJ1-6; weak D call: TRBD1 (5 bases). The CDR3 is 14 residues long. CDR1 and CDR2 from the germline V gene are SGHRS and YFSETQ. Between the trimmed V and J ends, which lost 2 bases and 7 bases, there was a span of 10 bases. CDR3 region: CASSLGALNSPLHF. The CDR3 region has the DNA TGCGCCAGCAGCTTAGGGGCTCTCAATTCACCCCTCCACTTT. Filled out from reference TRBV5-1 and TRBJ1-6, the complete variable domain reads KAGVTQTPRYLIKTRGQQVTLSCSPISGHRSVSWYQQTPGQGLQFLFEYFSETQRNKGNFPGRFSGRQFSNSRSEMNVSTLELGDSALYLCASSLGALNSPLHFGNGTRLTVT.

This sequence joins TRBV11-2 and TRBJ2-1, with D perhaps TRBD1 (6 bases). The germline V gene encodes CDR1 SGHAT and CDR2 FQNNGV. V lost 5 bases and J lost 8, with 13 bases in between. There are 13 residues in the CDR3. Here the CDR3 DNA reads TGTGCCAGCAGCCGAAGGACAGATCATGAGCAGTTCTTC. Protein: CASSRRTDHEQFF.

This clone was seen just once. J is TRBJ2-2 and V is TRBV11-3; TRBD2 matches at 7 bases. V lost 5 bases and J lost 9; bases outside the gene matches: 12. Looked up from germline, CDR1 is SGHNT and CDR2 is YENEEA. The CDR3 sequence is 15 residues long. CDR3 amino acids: CASSESGLSSRELFF. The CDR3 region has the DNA TGTGCCAGCAGCGAGTCGGGACTATCCTCCAGGGAGCTGTTTTTT.

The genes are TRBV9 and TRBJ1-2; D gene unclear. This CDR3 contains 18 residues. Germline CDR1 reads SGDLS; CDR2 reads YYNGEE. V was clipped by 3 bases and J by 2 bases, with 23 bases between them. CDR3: CASSALDWRYLQNYGYTF. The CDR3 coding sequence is TGTGCCAGCAGCGCCCTTGATTGGAGGTACCTGCAGAACTATGGCTACACCTTC.

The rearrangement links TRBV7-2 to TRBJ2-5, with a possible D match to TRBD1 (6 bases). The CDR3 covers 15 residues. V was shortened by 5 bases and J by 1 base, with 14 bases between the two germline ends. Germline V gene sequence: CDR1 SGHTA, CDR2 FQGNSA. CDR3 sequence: CASSLGDIGQETQYF. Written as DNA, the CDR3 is TGTGCCAGCAGCCTGGGGGACATTGGCCAAGAGACCCAGTACTTC.

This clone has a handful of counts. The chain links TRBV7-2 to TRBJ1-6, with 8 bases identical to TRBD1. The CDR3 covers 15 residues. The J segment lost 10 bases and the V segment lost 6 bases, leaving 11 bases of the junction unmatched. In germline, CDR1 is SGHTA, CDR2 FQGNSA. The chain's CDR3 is CASSQYRTGNSPLHF. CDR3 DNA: TGTGCCAGCAGTCAATACCGGACAGGGAACTCACCCCTCCACTTT. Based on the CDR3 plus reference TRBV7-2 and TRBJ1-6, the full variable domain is GAGVSQSPSNKVTEKGKDVELRCDPISGHTALYWYRQSLGQGLEFLIYFQGNSAPDKSGLPSDRFSAERTGGSVSTLTIQRTQQEDSAVYLCASSQYRTGNSPLHFGNGTRLTVT.

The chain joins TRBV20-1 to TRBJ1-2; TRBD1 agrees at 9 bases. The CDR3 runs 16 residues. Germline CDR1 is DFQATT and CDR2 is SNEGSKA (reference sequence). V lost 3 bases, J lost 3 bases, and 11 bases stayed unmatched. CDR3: CSASDLPGQGYYGYTF. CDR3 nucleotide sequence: TGCAGTGCTAGTGACCTACCGGGACAGGGATACTATGGCTACACCTTC.

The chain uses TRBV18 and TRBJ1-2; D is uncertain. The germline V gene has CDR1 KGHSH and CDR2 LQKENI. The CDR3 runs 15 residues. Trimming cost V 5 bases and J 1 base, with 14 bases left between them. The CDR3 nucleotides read TGTGCCAGCTCAGTTTCGTTAACAGATAACTATGGCTACACCTTC. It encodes CASSVSLTDNYGYTF.

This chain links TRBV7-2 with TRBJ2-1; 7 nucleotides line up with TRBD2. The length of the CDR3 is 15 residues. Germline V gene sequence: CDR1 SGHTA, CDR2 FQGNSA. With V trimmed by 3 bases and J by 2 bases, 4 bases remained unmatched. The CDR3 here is CASSLSGDPYNEQFF. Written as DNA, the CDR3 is TGTGCCAGCAGCTTGAGCGGGGACCCCTACAATGAGCAGTTCTTC.

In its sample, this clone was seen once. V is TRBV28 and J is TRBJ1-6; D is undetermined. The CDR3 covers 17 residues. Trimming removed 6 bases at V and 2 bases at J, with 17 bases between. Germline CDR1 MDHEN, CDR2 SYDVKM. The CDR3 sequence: CASSSIVTGTYNSPLHF. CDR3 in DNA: TGTGCCAGCAGCTCAATTGTAACGGGTACCTATAATTCACCCCTCCACTTT. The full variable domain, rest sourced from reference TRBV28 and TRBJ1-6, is DVKVTQSSRYLVKRTGEKVFLECVQDMDHENMFWYRQDPGLGLRLIYFSYDVKMKEKGDIPEGYSVSREKKERFSLILESASTNQTSMYLCASSSIVTGTYNSPLHFGNGTRLTVT.

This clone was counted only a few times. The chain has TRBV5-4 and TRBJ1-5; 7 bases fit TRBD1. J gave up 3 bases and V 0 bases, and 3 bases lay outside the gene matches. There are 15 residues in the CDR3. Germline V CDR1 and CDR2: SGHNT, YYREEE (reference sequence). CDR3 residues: CASSLGGQSNQPQHF. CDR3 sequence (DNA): TGTGCCAGCAGCTTGGGGGGACAGTCCAATCAGCCCCAGCATTTT.

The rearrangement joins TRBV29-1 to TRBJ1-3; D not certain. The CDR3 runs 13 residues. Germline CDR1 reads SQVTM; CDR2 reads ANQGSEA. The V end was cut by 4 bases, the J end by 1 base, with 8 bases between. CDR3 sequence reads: CSVVGRSGNTIYF. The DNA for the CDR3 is TGCAGCGTTGTAGGGAGGTCTGGAAACACCATATATTTT.

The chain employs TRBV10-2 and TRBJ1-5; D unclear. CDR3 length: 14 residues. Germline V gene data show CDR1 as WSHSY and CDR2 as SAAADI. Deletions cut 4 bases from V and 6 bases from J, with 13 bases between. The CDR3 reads CASSVGQFGQPQHF. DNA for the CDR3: TGCGCCAGCAGTGTTGGGCAGTTCGGTCAGCCCCAGCATTTT.

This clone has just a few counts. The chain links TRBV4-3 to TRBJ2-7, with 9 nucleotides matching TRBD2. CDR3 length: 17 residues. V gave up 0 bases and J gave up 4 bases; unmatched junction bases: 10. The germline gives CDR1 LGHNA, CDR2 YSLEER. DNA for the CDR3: TGCGCCAGCAGCCAAGAGAGTAGCGGGAGAACGATTTACGAGCAGTACTTC. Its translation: CASSQESSGRTIYEQYF.

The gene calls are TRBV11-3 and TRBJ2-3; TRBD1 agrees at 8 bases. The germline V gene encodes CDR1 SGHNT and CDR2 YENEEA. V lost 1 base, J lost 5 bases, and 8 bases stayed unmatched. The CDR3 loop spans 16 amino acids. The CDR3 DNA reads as TGTGCCAGCAGCTTAGCCCCAGGGGGCCCTGGAGATACGCAGTATTTT. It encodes CASSLAPGGPGDTQYF. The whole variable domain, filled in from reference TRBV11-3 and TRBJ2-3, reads EAGVVQSPRYKIIEKKQPVAFWCNPISGHNTLYWYLQNLGQGPELLIRYENEEAVDDSQLPKDRFSAERLKGVDSTLKIQPAELGDSAVYLCASSLAPGGPGDTQYFGPGTRLTVL.